A selection of T cell receptor beta chains follows, all from one sample in a study of beta chain features in type 1 diabetes. The repertoire was sequenced with immunoSEQ multiplex PCR; TCRdb's copy has only in-frame clones and lacks some. The data hold a few hundred thousand clones, with more than 11% observed a single time. The sequenced sample was naive CD4+ T cells from blood. The receptors were gathered from a man aged 30 to 39 in good health. CDR3s include the opening cysteine and the closing phenylalanine or tryptophan. A D gene is named only where the DNA matches it firmly. Rows may omit the clone size; those that give it use once, few, many or a size class.

TRBJ1-1 - - 16 TRBV4-1 TGCGCCAGCAGCCACGATACGGGAGCCTCCCACGCTGAAGCTTTCTTT CASSHDTGASHAEAFF
TRBJ2-7 few - 11 TRBV7-9 TGTGCCAGCAGCTTTGCCTACGAGCAGTACTTC CASSFAYEQYF
TRBJ2-2 few TRBD1 13 TRBV13 TGTGCCAGCAGCCTGACAGGGCCCGGGGAGCTGTTTTTT CASSLTGPGELFF
TRBJ2-7 few TRBD1 14 TRBV25-1 TGTGCCAGCAGTCCTAGGACAGGTCCCCTCGAGCAGTACTTC CASSPRTGPLEQYF
TRBJ2-5 - - 16 TRBV19 TGTGCCAGTAGTATAGATCAATCCCACCGCCAGGAGACCCAGTACTTC CASSIDQSHRQETQYF
TRBJ2-5 few TRBD2 15 TRBV2 TGTGCCAGCAGTGAAACACTAGCGGGATCCGAGACCCAGTACTTC CASSETLAGSETQYF
TRBJ2-5 few TRBD2 15 TRBV4-1 TGCGCCAGCAGCCAACCAACTAGCGGACAAGAGACCCAGTACTTC CASSQPTSGQETQYF
TRBJ2-1 - - 10 TRBV29-1 TGCAGCGTTGCTCACAATGAGCAGTTCTTC CSVAHNEQFF
TRBJ2-2 - - 16 TRBV7-2 TGTGCCAGCAGCTTAGCCGTCCCTAGTGTCCCCGGGGAGCTGTTTTTT CASSLAVPSVPGELFF
TRBJ2-3 - - 11 TRBV6-5 TGTGCCAGCAGTATGAGGGATACGCAGTATTTT CASSMRDTQYF
TRBJ2-3 - - 11 TRBV20-1 TGCAGTGCTAGAGTCGCAGATACGCAGTATTTT CSARVADTQYF
TRBJ2-7 - TRBD1 13 TRBV10-3 TGTGCCATCGGGACAGGGATCTCCTACGAGCAGTACTTC CAIGTGISYEQYF
TRBJ2-5 few TRBD1 14 TRBV10-3 TGTGCCATCAGTGGGACAGGGGTCCAAGAGACCCAGTACTTC CAISGTGVQETQYF
TRBJ1-3 - TRBD1 15 TRBV6-5 TGTGCCAGCAGCCTCGGGACAGGGATCGGAAACACCATATATTTT CASSLGTGIGNTIYF
TRBJ2-1 - TRBD1 16 TRBV5-1 TGCGCCAGCAGCCCCATAGGACAGGGCTCCTACAATGAGCAGTTCTTC CASSPIGQGSYNEQFF
TRBJ2-5 - - 14 TRBV29-1 TGCAGCGTTGGACGGACGGGCAGTTGGGAGACCCAGTACTTC CSVGRTGSWETQYF
TRBJ2-1 - TRBD2 18 TRBV11-3 TGTGCCAGCAGCCCGGGACTAGCGGGAGGCTTTTCCTACAATGAGCAGTTCTTC CASSPGLAGGFSYNEQFF
TRBJ2-4 - - 11 TRBV19 TGTGCCAGTAGTATGCGTGACATTCAGTACTTC CASSMRDIQYF
TRBJ1-2 - - 10 TRBV10-3 TGTGCCATCACCTTAGATGGCTACACCTTC CAITLDGYTF
TRBJ2-1 few - 13 TRBV4-3 TGCGCCAGCAGCCAGGGTCTAGAGACGGAGCAGTTCTTC CASSQGLETEQFF
TRBJ2-3 - TRBD2 22 TRBV9 TGTGCCAGCAGCGTAGCTACGATAACTAGCGACCTGACACCCCGAAGCACAGATACGCAGTATTTT CASSVATITSDLTPRSTDTQYF
TRBJ1-2 few - 16 TRBV14 TGTGCCAGCAGCCATCTTCAGGGTCTCCCTAACTATGGCTACACCTTC CASSHLQGLPNYGYTF
TRBJ2-3 few - 16 TRBV7-2 TGTGCCAGCAGCAAACTGATTATAATCCACACAGATACGCAGTATTTT CASSKLIIIHTDTQYF
TRBJ2-1 - - 18 TRBV7-2 TGTGCCAGCAGCTCCCGGAACCCGCTAGGGGGCTCCTACAATGAGCAGTTCTTC CASSSRNPLGGSYNEQFF
TRBJ2-5 - - 15 TRBV14 TGTGCCAGCAGCCGGTTCGTAGGGGGCCAAGAGACCCAGTACTTC CASSRFVGGQETQYF
TRBJ2-5 - - 14 TRBV11-2 TGTGCCAGCAGCTTAGAGACCCTTTCCGGGACCCAGTACTTC CASSLETLSGTQYF
TRBJ2-3 - - 18 TRBV18 TGTGCCAGCTCACCACCCTGGGTCAGGGCGAAGAGCACAGATACGCAGTATTTT CASSPPWVRAKSTDTQYF
TRBJ2-1 few - 13 TRBV11-1 TGTGCCAGCAGCTTAGGGACGGCGGGAACCGAGTTCTTC CASSLGTAGTEFF
TRBJ2-7 few - 14 TRBV7-9 TGTGCCAGCAGCTCCACAGGAGACTCCTACGAGCAGTACTTC CASSSTGDSYEQYF
TRBJ1-1 - TRBD1 13 TRBV7-2 TGTGCCAGCAGCTTGAGAGACAGGGAGGAAGCTTTCTTT CASSLRDREEAFF
TRBJ2-3 few TRBD2 16 TRBV5-1 TGCGCCAGCAGCCTGAGACTAGCGGGACGCACAGATACGCAGTATTTT CASSLRLAGRTDTQYF
TRBJ2-3 - - 16 TRBV7-6 TGTGCCAGCTCGGGCATCGGGACAACAGGCACAGATACGCAGTATTTT CASSGIGTTGTDTQYF
TRBJ2-3 few TRBD2 15 TRBV4-1 TGCGCCAGCAGTCAGCCGGGACTAGAGGTGGATACGCAGTATTTT CASSQPGLEVDTQYF
TRBJ2-3 - TRBD1 13 TRBV7-9 TGTGCCAGGGGGACAGACGGCACAGATACGCAGTATTTT CARGTDGTDTQYF
TRBJ2-3 few - 14 TRBV5-4 TGTGCCAGCAGTACCAACCAAGTTATCGATACGCAGTATTTT CASSTNQVIDTQYF
TRBJ2-1 many - 12 TRBV14 TGTGCCAGCAGCCAAGGTGGCAATGAGCAGTTCTTC CASSQGGNEQFF
TRBJ1-1 - - 13 TRBV2 TGTGCCAGCAGTGAGGAATTGAACACTGAAGCTTTCTTT CASSEELNTEAFF
TRBJ1-4 - - 16 TRBV14 TGTGCCAGCAGCCAACGAATGGGTGCAACTAATGAAAAACTGTTTTTT CASSQRMGATNEKLFF
TRBJ2-3 - TRBD1 20 TRBV4-3 TGCGCCAGCAGCCAGACCCGTCCTCCCGGGACAGGCTTCAGCACAGATACGCAGTATTTT CASSQTRPPGTGFSTDTQYF
TRBJ2-1 few TRBD2 15 TRBV7-9 TGTGCCAGCAGCTTAGGGGGCGGACTAGCGGATGAGCAGTTCTTC CASSLGGGLADEQFF
TRBJ1-2 - - 12 TRBV5-4 TGTGCCAGCAGCTTAAGGGAGGGTGGCTACACCTTC CASSLREGGYTF
TRBJ2-1 few - 14 TRBV28 TGTGCCAGCATTACCGGCCAGAGCCTTACTGAGCAGTTCTTC CASITGQSLTEQFF
TRBJ2-1 - - 13 TRBV30 TGTGCCTGGAGCCTGGGGTCCTACAATGAGCAGTTCTTC CAWSLGSYNEQFF
TRBJ1-5 once TRBD1 14 TRBV6-6 TGTGCCAGCACAGGGGGCTTTGGGGATCAGCCCCAGCATTTT CASTGGFGDQPQHF
TRBJ2-1 - - 12 TRBV4-3 TGCGCCAGCAGCCCCTTGGGTGGAGAGCAGTTCTTC CASSPLGGEQFF
TRBJ2-5 few - 13 TRBV5-1 TGCGCCAGCAGCAGCGACCAGGCGGAGACCCAGTACTTC CASSSDQAETQYF
TRBJ2-3 - TRBD2 13 TRBV29-1 TGCAGCGTTGTAACGGGGGGGACAGATACGCAGTATTTT CSVVTGGTDTQYF
TRBJ1-1 few - 15 TRBV25-1 TGTGCCAGCAGAGAATGGGGGCGCGATTACACTGAAGCTTTCTTT CASREWGRDYTEAFF
TRBJ2-3 - - 16 TRBV4-3 TGCGCCAGCAGCCAAGTGAGGGGGGCCGGCACAGATACGCAGTATTTT CASSQVRGAGTDTQYF
TRBJ2-7 - TRBD2 14 TRBV5-1 TGCGCCAGCTTTCCGAGGGAGGGAGCCTACGAGCAGTACTTC CASFPREGAYEQYF
TRBJ1-2 few TRBD1 15 TRBV4-2 TGTGCCAGCAGCCAACCCGGGACAGGGCTCCTTAGCTACACCTTC CASSQPGTGLLSYTF
TRBJ2-2 few - 17 TRBV4-3 TGCGCCAGCAGCCAGTATCTAGGGTTCCCGAACACCGGGGAGCTGTTTTTT CASSQYLGFPNTGELFF
TRBJ2-5 few - 13 TRBV7-3 TGTGCCAGCAGCTCAGGACAGCTAGAGACCCAGTACTTC CASSSGQLETQYF
TRBJ2-5 - - 13 TRBV7-9 TGTGCCAGCAATACCGGGGTCGGAGAGACCCAGTACTTC CASNTGVGETQYF
TRBJ2-7 - - 15 TRBV9 TGTGCCAGCAGCGTATCCGCCGGGTCCTCGGACGAGCAGTACTTC CASSVSAGSSDEQYF
TRBJ2-2 few - 15 TRBV6-5 TGTGCCAGCAGTTACTCGAGAGTGGGGACCGGGGAGCTGTTTTTT CASSYSRVGTGELFF
TRBJ1-1 - TRBD1 14 TRBV6-6 TGTGCCAGCAGATCAACAGGGGTGAACACTGAAGCTTTCTTT CASRSTGVNTEAFF
TRBJ1-5 few - 13 TRBV30 TGTGCCTGGAGTGTTCGGAGCAATCAGCCCCAGCATTTT CAWSVRSNQPQHF
TRBJ2-1 - TRBD2 15 TRBV9 TGTGCCAGCAGCCCCCTCTCTACTAGCGGGATTGAGCAGTTCTTC CASSPLSTSGIEQFF
TRBJ1-6 - - 14 TRBV4-3 TGCGCCAGCAGCTCAACAGGAACATACTCACCCCTCCACTTT CASSSTGTYSPLHF